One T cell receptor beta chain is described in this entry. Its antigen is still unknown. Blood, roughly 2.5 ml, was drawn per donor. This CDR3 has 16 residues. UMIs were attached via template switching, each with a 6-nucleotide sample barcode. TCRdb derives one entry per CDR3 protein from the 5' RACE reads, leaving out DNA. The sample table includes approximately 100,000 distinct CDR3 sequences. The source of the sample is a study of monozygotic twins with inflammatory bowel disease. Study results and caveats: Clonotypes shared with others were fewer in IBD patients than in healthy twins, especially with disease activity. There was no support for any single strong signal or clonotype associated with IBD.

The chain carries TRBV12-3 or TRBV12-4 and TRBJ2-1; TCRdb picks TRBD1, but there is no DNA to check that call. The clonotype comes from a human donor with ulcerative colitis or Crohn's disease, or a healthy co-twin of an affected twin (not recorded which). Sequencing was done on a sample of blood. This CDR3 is CASSLTVGQGPDEQFF.